This TCR beta chain was identified during a study of cytomegalovirus exposure and HLA in healthy donors. Germline values: CDR1 SGHRS, CDR2 YFSETQ. This CDR3 region has 14 residues. Germline trimming cut 5 bases from V and 7 bases from J; bases unmatched to any gene: 8. Notes on the study in general: There were some public TCRs occurring in many donors, but most TCR sequences were rare.

13 Jbeta primers and 60 Vbeta primers were used for the PCR. The repertoire was sequenced with immunoSEQ multiplex PCR; TCRdb's copy has only in-frame clones and lacks some. Of roughly 150,000 clones listed, roughly 80% were seen once; the top ten hold roughly 8%. On this clone: Its antigen is as yet unknown.

The chain joins TRBV5-1 to TRBJ2-4; 8 nucleotides agree with TRBD1. The sequence came from a male donor in good health and CMV-seropositive. Sequenced input: PBMCs. CDR3 DNA sequence: TGCGCCAGCAGTCCGGACAGGGCCGGGAACATTCAGTACTTC. It codes for CASSPDRAGNIQYF. The whole variable domain, filled in from reference TRBV5-1 and TRBJ2-4, reads KAGVTQTPRYLIKTRGQQVTLSCSPISGHRSVSWYQQTPGQGLQFLFEYFSETQRNKGNFPGRFSGRQFSNSRSEMNVSTLELGDSALYLCASSPDRAGNIQYFGAGTRLSVL.